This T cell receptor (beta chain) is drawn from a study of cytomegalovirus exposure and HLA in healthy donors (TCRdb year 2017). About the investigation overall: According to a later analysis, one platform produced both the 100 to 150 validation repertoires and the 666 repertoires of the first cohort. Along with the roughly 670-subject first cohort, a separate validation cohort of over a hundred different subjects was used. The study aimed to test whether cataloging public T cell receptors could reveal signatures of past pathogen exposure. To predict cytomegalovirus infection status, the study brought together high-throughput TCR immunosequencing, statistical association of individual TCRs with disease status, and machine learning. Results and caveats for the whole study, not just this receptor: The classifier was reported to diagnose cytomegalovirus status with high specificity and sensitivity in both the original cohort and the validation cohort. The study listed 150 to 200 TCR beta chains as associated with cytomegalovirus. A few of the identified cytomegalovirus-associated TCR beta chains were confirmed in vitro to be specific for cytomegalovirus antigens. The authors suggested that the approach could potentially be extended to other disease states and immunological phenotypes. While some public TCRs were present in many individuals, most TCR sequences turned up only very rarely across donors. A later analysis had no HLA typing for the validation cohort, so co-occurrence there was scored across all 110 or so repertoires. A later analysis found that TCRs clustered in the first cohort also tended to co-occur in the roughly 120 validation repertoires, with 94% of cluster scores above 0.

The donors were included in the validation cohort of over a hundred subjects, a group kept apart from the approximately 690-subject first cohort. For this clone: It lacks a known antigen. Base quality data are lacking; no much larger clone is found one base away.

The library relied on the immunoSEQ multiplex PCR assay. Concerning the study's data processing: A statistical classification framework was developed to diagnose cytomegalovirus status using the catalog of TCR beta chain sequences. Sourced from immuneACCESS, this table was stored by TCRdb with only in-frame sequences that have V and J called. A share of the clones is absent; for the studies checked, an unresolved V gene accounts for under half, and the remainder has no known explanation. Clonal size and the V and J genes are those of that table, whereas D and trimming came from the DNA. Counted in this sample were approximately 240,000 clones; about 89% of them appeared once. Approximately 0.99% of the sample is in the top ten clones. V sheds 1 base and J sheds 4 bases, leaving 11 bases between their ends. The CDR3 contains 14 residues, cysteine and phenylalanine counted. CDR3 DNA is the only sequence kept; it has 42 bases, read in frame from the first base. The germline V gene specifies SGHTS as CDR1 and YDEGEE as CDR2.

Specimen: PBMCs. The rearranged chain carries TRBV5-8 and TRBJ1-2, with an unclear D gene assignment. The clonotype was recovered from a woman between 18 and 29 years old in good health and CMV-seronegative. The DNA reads TGTGCCAGCAGCTTGCGAGGTTCCGCCTATGGCTACACCTTC. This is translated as CASSLRGSAYGYTF.